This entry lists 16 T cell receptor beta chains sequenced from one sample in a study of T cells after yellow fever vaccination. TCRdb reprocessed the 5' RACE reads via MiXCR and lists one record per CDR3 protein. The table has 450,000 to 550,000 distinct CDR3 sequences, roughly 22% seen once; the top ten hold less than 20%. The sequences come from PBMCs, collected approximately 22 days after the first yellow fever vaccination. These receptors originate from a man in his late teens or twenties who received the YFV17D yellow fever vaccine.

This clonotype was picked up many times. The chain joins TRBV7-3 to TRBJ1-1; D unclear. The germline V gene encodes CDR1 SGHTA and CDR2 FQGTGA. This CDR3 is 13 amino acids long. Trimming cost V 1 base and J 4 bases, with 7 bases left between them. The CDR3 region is CASSLILGTEAFF. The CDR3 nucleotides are TGTGCCAGCAGCTTAATCTTAGGCACTGAAGCTTTCTTT.

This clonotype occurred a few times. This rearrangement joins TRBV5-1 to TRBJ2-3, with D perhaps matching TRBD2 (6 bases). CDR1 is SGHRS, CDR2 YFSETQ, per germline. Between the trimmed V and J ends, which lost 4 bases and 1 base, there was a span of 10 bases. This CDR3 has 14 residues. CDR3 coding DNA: TGCGCCAGCAGCGACCCGGGGGGCACAGATACGCAGTATTTT. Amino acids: CASSDPGGTDTQYF.

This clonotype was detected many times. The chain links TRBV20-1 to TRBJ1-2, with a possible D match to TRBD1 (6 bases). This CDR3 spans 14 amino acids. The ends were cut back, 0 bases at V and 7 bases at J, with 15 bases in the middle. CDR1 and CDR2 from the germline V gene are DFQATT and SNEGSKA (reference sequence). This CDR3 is CSARDRGGTVGYTF. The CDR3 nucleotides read TGCAGTGCTAGAGATAGGGGGGGGACCGTTGGCTACACCTTC.

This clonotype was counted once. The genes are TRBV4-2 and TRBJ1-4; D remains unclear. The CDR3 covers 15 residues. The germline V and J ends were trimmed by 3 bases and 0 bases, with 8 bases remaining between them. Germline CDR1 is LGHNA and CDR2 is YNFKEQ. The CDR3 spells CASSHSGATNEKLFF. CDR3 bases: TGTGCCAGCAGCCACAGCGGGGCAACTAATGAAAAACTGTTTTTT.

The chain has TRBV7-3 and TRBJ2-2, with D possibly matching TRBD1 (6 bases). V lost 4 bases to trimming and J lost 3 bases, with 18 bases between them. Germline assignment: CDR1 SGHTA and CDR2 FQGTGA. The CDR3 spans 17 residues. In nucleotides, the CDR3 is TGTGCCAGCAGCTCCGATGTGGACAGCCGGGACACCGGGGAGCTGTTTTTT. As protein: CASSSDVDSRDTGELFF. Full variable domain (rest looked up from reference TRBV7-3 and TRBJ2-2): GAGVSQTPSNKVTEKGKYVELRCDPISGHTALYWYRQSLGQGPEFLIYFQGTGAADDSGLPNDRFFAVRPEGSVSTLKIQRTERGDSAVYLCASSSDVDSRDTGELFFGEGSRLTVL.

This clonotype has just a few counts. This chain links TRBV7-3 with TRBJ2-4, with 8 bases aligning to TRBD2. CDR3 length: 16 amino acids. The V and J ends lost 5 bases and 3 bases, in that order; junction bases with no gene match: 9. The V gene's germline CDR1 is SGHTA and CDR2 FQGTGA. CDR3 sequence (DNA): TGTGCCAGCAGCCCGACGGGGGGGGGCGTCAAAAACATTCAGTACTTC. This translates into CASSPTGGGVKNIQYF. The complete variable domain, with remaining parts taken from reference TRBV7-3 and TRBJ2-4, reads GAGVSQTPSNKVTEKGKYVELRCDPISGHTALYWYRQSLGQGPEFLIYFQGTGAADDSGLPNDRFFAVRPEGSVSTLKIQRTERGDSAVYLCASSPTGGGVKNIQYFGAGTRLSVL.

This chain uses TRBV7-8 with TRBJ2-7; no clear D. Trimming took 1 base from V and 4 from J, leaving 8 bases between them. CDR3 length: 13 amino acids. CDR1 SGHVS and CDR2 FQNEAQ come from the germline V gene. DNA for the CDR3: TGTGCCAGCAGCTTAGGGGCGGATTACGAGCAGTACGTC. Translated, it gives CASSLGADYEQYV.

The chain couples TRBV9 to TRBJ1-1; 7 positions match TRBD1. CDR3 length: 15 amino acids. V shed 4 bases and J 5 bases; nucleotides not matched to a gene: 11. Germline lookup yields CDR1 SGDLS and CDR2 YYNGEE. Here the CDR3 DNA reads TGTGCCAGCAGCACCCGACAGGGAGGAGAAACTGAAGCTTTCTTT. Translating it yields CASSTRQGGETEAFF.

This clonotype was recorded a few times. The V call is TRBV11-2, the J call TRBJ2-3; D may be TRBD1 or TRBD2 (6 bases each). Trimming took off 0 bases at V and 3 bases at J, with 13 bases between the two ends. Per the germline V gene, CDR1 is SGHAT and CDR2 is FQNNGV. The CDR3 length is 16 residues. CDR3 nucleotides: TGTGCCAGCAGCTTAGAAGCACAGGGAGGTACAGATACGCAGTATTTT. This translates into CASSLEAQGGTDTQYF.

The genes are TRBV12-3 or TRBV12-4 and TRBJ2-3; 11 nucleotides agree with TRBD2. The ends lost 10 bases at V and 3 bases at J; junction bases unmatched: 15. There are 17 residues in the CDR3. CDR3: CAIGSGGAGLRTDTQYF. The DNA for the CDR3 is TGTGCCATTGGTAGCGGGGGGGCCGGGTTAAGAACAGATACGCAGTATTTT.

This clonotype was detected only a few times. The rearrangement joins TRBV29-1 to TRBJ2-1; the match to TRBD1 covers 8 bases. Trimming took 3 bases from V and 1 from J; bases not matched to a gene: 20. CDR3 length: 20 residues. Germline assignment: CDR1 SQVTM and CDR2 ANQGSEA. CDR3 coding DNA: TGCAGCGTTGAGCCGGTATCCCAGGGGGCATTCGGAGGATCCTACAATGAGCAGTTCTTC. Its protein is CSVEPVSQGAFGGSYNEQFF.

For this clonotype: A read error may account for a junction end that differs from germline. CDR3 bases: TGTGCCATCAGCCCTGGGGACCTCTGCGAGCAGTACTTC. Translation: CAISPGDLCEQYF. The rearrangement uses TRBV4-2 and TRBJ2-7, with D perhaps being TRBD1 or TRBD2 (5 bases each). From germline, CDR1 is LGHNA and CDR2 YNFKEQ. The CDR3 has 13 residues.

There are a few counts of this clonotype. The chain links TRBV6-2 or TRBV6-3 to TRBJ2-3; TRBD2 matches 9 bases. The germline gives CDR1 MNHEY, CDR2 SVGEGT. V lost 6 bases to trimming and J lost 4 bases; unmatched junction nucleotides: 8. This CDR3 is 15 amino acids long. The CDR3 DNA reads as TGTGCCAGCAGCAAGATCATAGCGGGAGCAGATACGCAGTATTTT. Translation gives CASSKIIAGADTQYF.

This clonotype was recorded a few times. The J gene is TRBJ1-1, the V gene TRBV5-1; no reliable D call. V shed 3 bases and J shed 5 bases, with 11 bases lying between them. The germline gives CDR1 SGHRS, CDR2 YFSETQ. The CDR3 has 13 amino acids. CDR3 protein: CASSSARRTEAFF. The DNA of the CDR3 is TGCGCCAGCAGCTCCGCTAGGCGGACTGAAGCTTTCTTT. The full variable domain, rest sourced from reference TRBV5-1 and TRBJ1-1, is KAGVTQTPRYLIKTRGQQVTLSCSPISGHRSVSWYQQTPGQGLQFLFEYFSETQRNKGNFPGRFSGRQFSNSRSEMNVSTLELGDSALYLCASSSARRTEAFFGQGTRLTVV.

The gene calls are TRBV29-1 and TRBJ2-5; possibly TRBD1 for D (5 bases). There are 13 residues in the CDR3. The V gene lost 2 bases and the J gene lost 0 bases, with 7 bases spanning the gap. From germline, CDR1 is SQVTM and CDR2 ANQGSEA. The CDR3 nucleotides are TGCAGCGTTGAACAGGGCTACCAAGAGACCCAGTACTTC. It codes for CSVEQGYQETQYF. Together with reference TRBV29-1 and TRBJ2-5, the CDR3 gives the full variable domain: SAVISQKPSRDICQRGTSLTIQCQVDSQVTMMFWYRQQPGQSLTLIATANQGSEATYESGFVIDKFPISRPNLTFSTLTVSNMSPEDSSIYLCSVEQGYQETQYFGPGTRLLVL.

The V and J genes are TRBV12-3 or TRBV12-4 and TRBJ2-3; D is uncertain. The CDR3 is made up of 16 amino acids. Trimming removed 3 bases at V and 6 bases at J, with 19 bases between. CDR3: CASSFGVPLGYDTQYF. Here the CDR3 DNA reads TGTGCCAGCAGTTTTGGAGTGCCCCTAGGGTACGATACGCAGTATTTT.